This paragraph covers one T cell receptor (beta chain) sequence. The data were obtained in a study of early stage breast cancer tumors. Data came from immunoSEQ multiplex PCR; TCRdb stores just in-frame clones and leaves some out. Among fewer than 70,000 clones listed, about 80% were seen once. This CDR3 region has 15 residues. J was trimmed by 5 bases and V by 1 base; bases with no gene match: 7. Per germline, CDR1 SEHNR and CDR2 FQNEAQ (reference sequence). The rearrangement links TRBV7-9 to TRBJ1-1; TRBD1 agrees at 7 bases. This clonotype was sampled from a person aged 25 to 39 with breast cancer. Source material: blood. For the CDR3, the DNA is TGTGCCAGCAGCTTAGAGGGGGCGACTCGGACTGAAGCTTTCTTT. Protein: CASSLEGATRTEAFF.